The rows below give T cell receptor beta chains drawn from one sample of a study of post-analysis software for immune sequencing data. TCRdb redid the calling of the PCR reads with MiXCR, one entry per CDR3 protein. The sample includes roughly 730,000 distinct CDR3 sequences, roughly 27% of them seen just once. Specimen: blood. The receptors shown here come from a girl between 10 and 17 years old with multiple sclerosis. Both conserved end residues are part of each CDR3. A D gene is named only where the DNA matches it firmly. Part of the rows lack a size; the others show once, few, many or a class for expanded clones.

.	few	TRBJ1-2	TRBV15	CATSRGLLNYGYTF	TGTGCCACCAGCAGAGGGTTGTTAAACTATGGCTACACCTTC
TRBD2	.	TRBJ2-2	TRBV20-1	CSAGIAGEATGELFF	TGCAGTGCTGGTATAGCGGGAGAGGCTACTGGGGAGCTGTTTTTT
.	many	TRBJ2-3	TRBV9	CASSGGGDTQYF	TGTGCCAGCAGCGGCGGTGGGGATACGCAGTATTTT
.	few	TRBJ1-2	TRBV6-5	CASTLNRPGANYGYTF	TGTGCCAGCACCCTGAATCGCCCAGGAGCAAACTATGGCTACACCTTC
.	.	TRBJ2-1	TRBV28	CASREGASAFYNEQFF	TGTGCCAGCAGAGAAGGGGCTAGCGCATTCTACAATGAGCAGTTCTTC
TRBD1	.	TRBJ1-6	TRBV6-5	CASSPDRVNNSPLHF	TGTGCCAGCAGTCCTGACAGGGTGAATAATTCACCCCTCCACTTT
.	.	TRBJ2-2	TRBV6-6	CASKFHSDTGELFF	TGTGCCAGCAAGTTCCACTCGGACACCGGGGAGCTGTTTTTT
.	.	TRBJ2-4	TRBV28	CASSASPSKAKNIQYF	TGTGCCAGCAGTGCCTCACCTAGTAAGGCCAAAAACATTCAGTACTTC
.	.	TRBJ2-6	TRBV10-2	CASSAGAETWGANVLTF	TGCGCCAGCAGTGCGGGAGCCGAAACTTGGGGGGCCAACGTCCTGACTTTC
.	.	TRBJ2-3	TRBV6-4	CVSSDSGGAPDTQYF	TGTGTCAGCAGTGACTCTGGGGGGGCTCCAGATACGCAGTATTTT
TRBD1	.	TRBJ1-1	TRBV2	CASRRTGGGVSEAFF	TGTGCCAGCAGGCGGACAGGGGGCGGTGTGAGTGAAGCTTTCTTT